This T cell receptor beta chain stems from a study of early T cells in non-severe SARS-CoV-2 infection. Germline values: CDR1 SGHRS, CDR2 YFSETQ. V was cut by 0 bases and J by 7 bases, with 10 bases left in between. The CDR3 runs 13 residues. Unique molecular identifiers (one per individual cDNA molecule) were attached. TCRdb passed the 5' RACE reads through MiXCR, listing each CDR3 protein once. The table includes 55,000 or so distinct CDR3 sequences, approximately 12% detected once. The chain uses TRBV5-1 and TRBJ1-1, with D unclear. The receptor comes from an adult who was a healthcare worker with PCR-confirmed SARS-CoV-2 infection or an uninfected control (not recorded which). Sequencing was performed on whole blood. CDR3 nucleotides: TGCGCCAGCAGCTTGGTGTCGGGGATTGAAGCTTTCTTT. This codes for CASSLVSGIEAFF.